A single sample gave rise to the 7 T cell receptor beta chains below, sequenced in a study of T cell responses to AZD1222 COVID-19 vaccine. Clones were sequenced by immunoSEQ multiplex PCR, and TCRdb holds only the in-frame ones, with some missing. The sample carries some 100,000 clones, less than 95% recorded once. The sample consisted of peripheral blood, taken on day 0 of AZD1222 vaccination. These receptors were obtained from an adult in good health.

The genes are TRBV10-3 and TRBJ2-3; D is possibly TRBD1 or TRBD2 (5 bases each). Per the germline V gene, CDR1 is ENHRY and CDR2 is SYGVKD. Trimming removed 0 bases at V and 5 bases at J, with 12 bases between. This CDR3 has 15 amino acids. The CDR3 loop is CAISESGPAGDTQYF. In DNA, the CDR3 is TGTGCCATCAGTGAGTCGGGACCAGCAGGAGATACGCAGTATTTT.

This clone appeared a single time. CDR3 bases: TGTGCCACCAGCAGAGAAATAATGACGGGGCCGAGGGCCAAAAACATTCAGTACTTC. As protein: CATSREIMTGPRAKNIQYF. The chain joins TRBV15 to TRBJ2-4; D is perhaps TRBD1 or TRBD2 (5 bases each). Germline V gene sequence: CDR1 LNHNV, CDR2 YYDKDF (reference sequence). The V and J ends lost 0 bases and 1 base respectively, with 19 bases between them. The CDR3 contains 19 residues.

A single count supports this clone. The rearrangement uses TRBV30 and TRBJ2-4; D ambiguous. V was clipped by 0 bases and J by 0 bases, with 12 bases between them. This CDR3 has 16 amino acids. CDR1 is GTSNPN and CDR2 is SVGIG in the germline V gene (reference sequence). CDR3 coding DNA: TGTGCCTGGAGTGTACCATGGGAAGGAGCCAAAAACATTCAGTACTTC. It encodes CAWSVPWEGAKNIQYF.

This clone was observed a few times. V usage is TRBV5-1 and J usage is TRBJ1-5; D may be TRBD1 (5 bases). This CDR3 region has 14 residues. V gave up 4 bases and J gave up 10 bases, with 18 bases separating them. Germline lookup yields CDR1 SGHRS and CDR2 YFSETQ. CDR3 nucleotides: TGCGCCAGCAGCCCCGACAGTATCGAGGCCCCCCAGCATTTT. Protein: CASSPDSIEAPQHF.

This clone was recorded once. CDR3 sequence: CASSQASTGVGETQYF. The CDR3 DNA sequence: TGTGCCAGCAGCCAAGCATCAACAGGGGTTGGTGAGACCCAGTACTTC. The chain carries TRBV3-1 (or the pseudogene TRBV3-2) and TRBJ2-5, with 7 bases fitting TRBD1. The CDR3 covers 16 residues. CDR1 is LGHDT and CDR2 is YNNKEL in the germline V gene (reference sequence). Trimming cost V 1 base and J 5 bases; bases outside gene matches: 10.

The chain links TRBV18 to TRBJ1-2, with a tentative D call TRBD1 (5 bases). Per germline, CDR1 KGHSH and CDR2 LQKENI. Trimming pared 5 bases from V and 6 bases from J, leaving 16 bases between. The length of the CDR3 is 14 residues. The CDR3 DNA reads TGTGCCAGCTCAAGGGGACGGGACTACGATGGCTACACCTTC. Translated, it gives CASSRGRDYDGYTF.

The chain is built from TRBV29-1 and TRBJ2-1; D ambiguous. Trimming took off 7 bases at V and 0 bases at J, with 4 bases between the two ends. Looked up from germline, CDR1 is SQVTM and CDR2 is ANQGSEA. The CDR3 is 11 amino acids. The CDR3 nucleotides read TGCAGCGGAGGCTCCTACAATGAGCAGTTCTTC. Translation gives CSGGSYNEQFF.